The T cell receptor beta chain described here comes from a study of T cell repertoires in cytomegalovirus infection. Study at large: Shared public TCR beta signatures pointed to both CMV infection and a matching HLA type.

A remark on this clonotype: Its antigen remains unknown.

The CDR3 covers 18 residues. The ends lost 0 bases at V and 0 bases at J; junction bases unmatched: 9. Germline V gene lookup returns CDR1 SQVTM and CDR2 ANQGSEA. TCRdb fed the reads into MiXCR, producing one record per CDR3 protein. This table holds about 310,000 distinct CDR3 sequences, 20% to 25% found once. The specimen comprised cultured PBMCs, sampled from culture after CMV antigen stimulation. The gene calls are TRBV29-1 and TRBJ2-1; 9 positions agree with TRBD2. The clonotype was recovered from a human donor in good health (CMV status not recorded). Some clones in this sample may be carry-over from other donors' samples. CDR3 in amino acids: CSVEDRGASGNSYNEQFF. DNA for the CDR3: TGCAGCGTTGAAGATCGGGGGGCTAGCGGGAACTCCTACAATGAGCAGTTCTTC.